The clone carrying this T cell receptor (beta chain) was counted once. Original methodology: For nucleated cells, counts were estimated from reference gene primer amplification. Using immunoSEQ multiplex PCR, the repertoire was profiled, and TCRdb retains in-frame clones only, with some absent. Clonal size and the V and J genes are those of that table, whereas D and trimming came from the DNA. In the table there are about 220,000 clones, around three quarters of which are singletons. These data belong to a study of blood T cell repertoires in COVID-19. About the research overall: Sources were T cells, B-cell-depleted T cells, or PBMCs; the material itself was cDNA or gDNA.

Germline lookup yields CDR1 SGHTA and CDR2 FQGNSA. CDR3 length: 15 residues. V lost 5 bases and J lost 3, with 15 bases in between. The chain joins TRBV7-2 to TRBJ2-3; D possibly corresponds to TRBD1 (5 bases). The sample comprised peripheral blood. The origin of this receptor is a woman aged 70 to 79 with acute or convalescent COVID-19. CDR3 DNA: TGTGCCAGCAGCACAGGCTTCAGTAATACAGATACGCAGTATTTT. Encoded protein: CASSTGFSNTDTQYF. Supplemented by reference TRBV7-2 and TRBJ2-3, the full variable domain reads GAGVSQSPSNKVTEKGKDVELRCDPISGHTALYWYRQSLGQGLEFLIYFQGNSAPDKSGLPSDRFSAERTGGSVSTLTIQRTQQEDSAVYLCASSTGFSNTDTQYFGPGTRLTVL.